The rows below give T cell receptor beta chains drawn from one sample of a study of glioma-infiltrating T cells after dendritic cell vaccination. Repertoires were generated with immunoSEQ multiplex PCR, while TCRdb's copy carries only in-frame clones and drops some. The sample includes about 110,000 clones, 90% of them seen just once. Specimen: blood, collected after dendritic cell vaccination. Every receptor here comes from a human donor with glioblastoma. Each CDR3 is given with its conserved first and last residue. A D gene is named only where the DNA matches it firmly. Not every row has a clone size; where given, it reads once, few, many or a size class.

clone size	D gene	V gene	CDR3 length	J gene	CDR3 protein	CDR3 DNA
NA	NA	TRBV5-4	14	TRBJ2-1	CASSLASSQDEQFF	TGTGCCAGCAGCTTGGCGTCGAGTCAGGATGAGCAGTTCTTC
NA	NA	TRBV2	14	TRBJ1-1	CASSEQTGTPEAFF	TGTGCCAGCAGTGAGCAAACCGGGACACCTGAAGCTTTCTTT
NA	TRBD2	TRBV9	18	TRBJ2-1	CASSAHPGGREGWNEQFF	TGTGCCAGCAGCGCCCACCCCGGGGGGCGGGAGGGTTGGAATGAGCAGTTCTTC
NA	TRBD1	TRBV7-7	14	TRBJ2-5	CASSAGTGEETQYF	TGTGCTAGCAGCGCTGGGACAGGGGAAGAGACCCAGTACTTC
NA	TRBD1	TRBV10-3	14	TRBJ1-2	CAISVSDRGDGYTF	TGTGCCATCAGTGTATCGGACAGGGGTGATGGCTACACCTTC
once	TRBD1	TRBV7-2	14	TRBJ2-7	CASSLVQGAHEQYF	TGTGCCAGCAGCTTAGTACAGGGGGCCCACGAGCAGTACTTC
NA	NA	TRBV12-5	13	TRBJ1-5	CASGLGGHQPQHF	TGTGCTAGTGGTTTGGGAGGTCATCAGCCCCAGCATTTT
NA	TRBD2	TRBV9	17	TRBJ2-1	CASSITSGPPPGNEQFF	TGTGCCAGCAGCATAACTAGCGGCCCTCCTCCGGGGAATGAGCAGTTCTTC
NA	TRBD1	TRBV30	13	TRBJ1-1	CAWDRGPETEAFF	TGTGCCTGGGACAGGGGGCCGGAGACTGAAGCTTTCTTT
NA	TRBD1	TRBV28	13	TRBJ1-2	CASSRGQGYGYTF	TGTGCCAGCAGTCGCGGACAGGGCTATGGCTACACCTTC
NA	TRBD1	TRBV2	21	TRBJ2-6	CASTFPGGQGAQGSGANVLTF	TGTGCCAGCACCTTTCCGGGGGGACAGGGGGCGCAAGGCTCTGGGGCCAACGTCCTGACTTTC
NA	NA	TRBV6-5	13	TRBJ2-2	CASSSENTGELFF	TGTGCCAGCAGTTCCGAGAACACCGGGGAGCTGTTCTTT
NA	NA	TRBV6-1	15	TRBJ1-2	CASSLQGGYDYGYTF	TGTGCCAGCAGTCTACAAGGAGGGTACGACTATGGCTACACCTTC
NA	NA	TRBV18	15	TRBJ2-7	CASSPESRLTGEQYF	TGTGCCAGCTCACCCGAAAGTCGGTTAACCGGGGAGCAGTACTTC
NA	NA	TRBV5-1	16	TRBJ2-3	CASSLEGSGRSSTQYF	TGCGCCAGCAGCTTGGAAGGTAGCGGAAGGAGCTCTACGCAGTATTTT